The rows below give T cell receptor beta chains drawn from one sample of a study of cytomegalovirus exposure and HLA in healthy donors. Here immunoSEQ multiplex PCR was the method, and the copy in TCRdb shows in-frame clones only, minus some. Of roughly 190,000 clones detected, roughly 80% appear once; the ten largest clones hold roughly 2%. Sample: PBMCs. These receptors were obtained from a woman in her twenties or thirties in good health and CMV-seropositive. CDR3s include the opening cysteine and the closing phenylalanine or tryptophan. D genes are given only for firm matches. The listing skips clone size in some rows; elsewhere it reads once, few, many or a size class.

J: TRBJ1-2; V: TRBV4-2; length: 15; D: NA; size: few; CDR3: CASSQDPSANYGYTF; DNA: TGTGCCAGCAGCCAAGATCCGAGTGCTAACTATGGCTACACCTTC
J: TRBJ2-7; V: TRBV5-1; length: 17; D: TRBD2; size: NA; CDR3: CASSLGLAGTPTYEQYF; DNA: TGCGCCAGCAGCTTGGGTCTAGCGGGAACGCCTACCTACGAGCAGTACTTC
J: TRBJ2-1; V: TRBV19; length: 13; D: NA; size: NA; CDR3: CASSITDYNEQFF; DNA: TGTGCCAGTAGTATCACTGACTACAATGAGCAGTTCTTC
J: TRBJ2-7; V: TRBV2; length: 12; D: TRBD1; size: NA; CDR3: CASRDRGYEQYF; DNA: TGTGCCAGCCGGGACAGGGGATACGAGCAGTACTTC
J: TRBJ2-5; V: TRBV5-4; length: 16; D: NA; size: NA; CDR3: CASSRNAAGLQETQYF; DNA: TGTGCCAGCAGCCGGAACGCGGCGGGCCTCCAAGAGACCCAGTACTTC
J: TRBJ1-5; V: TRBV4-3; length: 15; D: NA; size: NA; CDR3: CASSPRWGLNQPQHF; DNA: TGCGCCAGCAGCCCCCGTTGGGGGCTTAATCAGCCCCAGCATTTT
J: TRBJ2-2; V: TRBV18; length: 18; D: TRBD2; size: once; CDR3: CASSPRTRLADSHGELFF; DNA: TGTGCCAGCTCACCCAGGACTCGGCTAGCGGATAGTCACGGGGAGCTGTTTTTT
J: TRBJ1-2; V: TRBV18; length: 13; D: NA; size: NA; CDR3: CASSLDTTYGYTF; DNA: TGTGCCAGCTCACTCGACACGACCTATGGCTACACCTTC
J: TRBJ1-4; V: TRBV5-6; length: 11; D: NA; size: few; CDR3: CASSAGGKLFF; DNA: TGTGCCAGCAGCGCGGGTGGAAAACTGTTTTTT
J: TRBJ2-7; V: TRBV18; length: 14; D: NA; size: NA; CDR3: CASSPTGDSYEQYF; DNA: TGTGCCAGCTCACCGACAGGTGACTCCTACGAGCAGTACTTC
J: TRBJ2-3; V: TRBV29-1; length: 13; D: NA; size: NA; CDR3: CSVIQSGTDTQYF; DNA: TGCAGCGTTATCCAGTCCGGCACAGATACGCAGTATTTT
J: TRBJ2-5; V: TRBV30; length: 14; D: TRBD1; size: NA; CDR3: CAWSNRGLKETQYF; DNA: TGTGCCTGGAGTAACAGGGGGCTTAAAGAGACCCAGTACTTC
J: TRBJ1-1; V: TRBV7-2; length: 15; D: NA; size: once; CDR3: CASSAGATGNTEAFF; DNA: TGTGCCAGCAGCGCAGGGGCGACGGGGAACACTGAAGCTTTCTTT
J: TRBJ1-1; V: TRBV19; length: 15; D: NA; size: NA; CDR3: CASSEQRVAAHLAFF; DNA: TGTGCCAGTAGTGAGCAGAGGGTGGCGGCTCATTTGGCTTTCTTT
J: TRBJ1-1; V: TRBV29-1; length: 13; D: NA; size: NA; CDR3: CSANRELNTEAFF; DNA: TGCAGCGCTAACAGGGAATTGAACACTGAAGCTTTCTTT
J: TRBJ2-3; V: TRBV7-9; length: 14; D: TRBD2; size: NA; CDR3: CASSPGGSVDTQYF; DNA: TGTGCCAGCAGCCCCGGGGGGTCCGTAGATACGCAGTATTTT
J: TRBJ2-3; V: TRBV4-3; length: 14; D: TRBD2; size: NA; CDR3: CASSHAGEADTQYF; DNA: TGCGCCAGCAGCCATGCGGGAGAAGCAGATACGCAGTATTTT
J: TRBJ2-7; V: TRBV2; length: 13; D: NA; size: NA; CDR3: CASYSQGTYEQYF; DNA: TGTGCCAGCTACAGCCAGGGAACCTACGAGCAGTACTTC
J: TRBJ2-7; V: TRBV27; length: 17; D: TRBD2; size: few; CDR3: CASSSRQYSGRTYEQYF; DNA: TGTGCCAGCAGTTCGCGACAGTACAGCGGGAGGACCTACGAGCAGTACTTC
J: TRBJ2-3; V: TRBV29-1; length: 14; D: TRBD1; size: NA; CDR3: CSGLGTGFTDTQYF; DNA: TGCAGCGGACTGGGGACAGGGTTCACAGATACGCAGTATTTT
J: TRBJ1-3; V: TRBV30; length: 12; D: NA; size: NA; CDR3: CAWSVRANTIYF; DNA: TGTGCCTGGAGTGTAAGAGCAAACACCATATATTTT
J: TRBJ2-2; V: TRBV7-2; length: 15; D: TRBD1; size: NA; CDR3: CASSQAGTGRGELFF; DNA: TGTGCCAGCAGCCAGGCCGGGACAGGGCGCGGGGAGCTGTTTTTT
J: TRBJ2-1; V: TRBV7-2; length: 17; D: NA; size: once; CDR3: CASSFVGVGGRRNEQFF; DNA: TGTGCCAGCAGCTTTGTCGGGGTCGGAGGCAGAAGGAATGAGCAGTTCTTC
J: TRBJ2-7; V: TRBV30; length: 10; D: NA; size: many; CDR3: CAVESREQYF; DNA: TGTGCCGTAGAATCCCGCGAGCAGTACTTC
J: TRBJ2-3; V: TRBV7-9; length: 17; D: NA; size: NA; CDR3: CASSLRRWGGHTDTQYF; DNA: TGTGCCAGCAGTCTTAGAAGGTGGGGGGGCCATACAGATACGCAGTATTTT
J: TRBJ1-2; V: TRBV2; length: 10; D: NA; size: NA; CDR3: CASRTGGYTF; DNA: TGTGCCAGCAGGACAGGAGGCTACACCTTC
J: TRBJ1-1; V: TRBV25-1; length: 12; D: NA; size: NA; CDR3: CASSENREEAFF; DNA: TGTGCCAGCAGTGAAAACAGGGAGGAAGCTTTCTTT
J: TRBJ2-3; V: TRBV23-1; length: 15; D: TRBD1; size: NA; CDR3: CASRGDRVSTDTQYF; DNA: TGCGCCAGCCGCGGAGACAGGGTAAGCACAGATACGCAGTATTTT
J: TRBJ1-5; V: TRBV6-6; length: 15; D: TRBD1; size: once; CDR3: CASSTGQGSNQPQHF; DNA: TGTGCCAGCAGCACGGGACAGGGCAGCAATCAGCCCCAGCATTTT
J: TRBJ2-5; V: TRBV7-3; length: 13; D: TRBD1; size: NA; CDR3: CASSGGQRETQYF; DNA: TGTGCCAGCAGCGGGGGACAGCGAGAGACCCAGTACTTC
J: TRBJ2-3; V: TRBV7-2; length: 14; D: TRBD1; size: NA; CDR3: CASSLTGGEDTQYF; DNA: TGTGCCAGCAGCTTGACAGGGGGCGAGGACACGCAGTATTTT
J: TRBJ1-1; V: TRBV21-1; length: 17; D: NA; size: NA; CDR3: CASSKKFVYGGNTEAFF; DNA: TGTGCCAGCAGCAAAAAGTTCGTTTACGGGGGGAACACTGAAGCTTTCTTT
J: TRBJ2-3; V: TRBV6-4; length: 15; D: NA; size: NA; CDR3: CASSDSAGSTDTQYF; DNA: TGTGCCAGCAGTGACTCGGCGGGGAGCACAGATACGCAGTATTTT
J: TRBJ1-1; V: TRBV19; length: 14; D: TRBD1; size: NA; CDR3: CASKRQGMNTEAFF; DNA: TGTGCCAGTAAGCGACAGGGGATGAACACTGAAGCTTTCTTT
J: TRBJ1-1; V: TRBV14; length: 15; D: NA; size: NA; CDR3: CASSQVRRVFTEAFF; DNA: TGTGCCAGCAGCCAAGTCCGCAGGGTATTCACTGAAGCTTTCTTT
J: TRBJ2-3; V: TRBV15; length: 16; D: NA; size: few; CDR3: CATSRDGKGSEDTQYF; DNA: TGTGCCACCAGCAGAGATGGGAAGGGGTCCGAAGATACGCAGTATTTT
J: TRBJ2-6; V: TRBV28; length: 15; D: NA; size: NA; CDR3: CASSPTRLLLNVLTF; DNA: TGTGCCAGCAGTCCTACCCGATTGCTTTTAAACGTCCTGACTTTC
J: TRBJ1-1; V: TRBV5-1; length: 13; D: NA; size: NA; CDR3: CASSFGANTEAFF; DNA: TGCGCCAGCAGCTTTGGGGCGAACACTGAAGCTTTCTTT
J: TRBJ2-1; V: TRBV28; length: 14; D: NA; size: NA; CDR3: CASSSQMKRNEQFF; DNA: TGTGCCAGCAGTTCGCAGATGAAGCGCAATGAGCAGTTCTTC
J: TRBJ1-1; V: TRBV5-5; length: 15; D: NA; size: NA; CDR3: CASSVQIHMWTEAFF; DNA: TGTGCCAGCAGCGTACAGATACATATGTGGACTGAAGCTTTCTTT
J: TRBJ1-1; V: TRBV4-1; length: 17; D: NA; size: NA; CDR3: CASSPGPPRRANTEAFF; DNA: TGCGCCAGCAGCCCAGGGCCTCCACGGAGGGCGAACACTGAAGCTTTCTTT
J: TRBJ2-5; V: TRBV28; length: 14; D: TRBD2; size: NA; CDR3: CASALAGDVETQYF; DNA: TGTGCCAGCGCACTAGCGGGAGACGTTGAGACCCAGTACTTC
J: TRBJ1-3; V: TRBV4-3; length: 16; D: NA; size: NA; CDR3: CASSQEWEGRGNTIYF; DNA: TGCGCCAGCAGCCAAGAATGGGAGGGGCGAGGAAACACCATATATTTT
J: TRBJ2-3; V: TRBV10-3; length: 16; D: TRBD2; size: NA; CDR3: CAIRPTSGGATDTQYF; DNA: TGTGCCATCAGGCCTACTAGCGGGGGGGCGACAGATACGCAGTATTTT
J: TRBJ2-1; V: TRBV6-6; length: 13; D: NA; size: NA; CDR3: CASSSVSYNEQFF; DNA: TGTGCCAGCAGTTCGGTTTCCTACAATGAGCAGTTCTTC
J: TRBJ1-2; V: TRBV29-1; length: 14; D: NA; size: NA; CDR3: CSVEARGGNYGYTF; DNA: TGCAGCGTTGAAGCCCGTGGGGGCAACTATGGCTACACCTTC
J: TRBJ2-3; V: TRBV9; length: 15; D: NA; size: NA; CDR3: CASSVGGWLTDTQYF; DNA: TGTGCCAGCAGCGTAGGAGGATGGCTCACAGATACGCAGTATTTT
J: TRBJ2-7; V: TRBV5-5; length: 16; D: NA; size: NA; CDR3: CASSLGSGQFFPLRDF; DNA: TGTGCCAGCAGCTTGGGTTCTGGGCAGTTTTTCCCCCTGCGGGACTTC
J: TRBJ1-2; V: TRBV28; length: 15; D: TRBD1; size: few; CDR3: CASSAPDRPYYGYTF; DNA: TGTGCCAGCAGTGCGCCGGACAGGCCGTACTATGGCTACACCTTC
J: TRBJ1-6; V: TRBV19; length: 14; D: TRBD1; size: NA; CDR3: CASSFLRQGSPLHF; DNA: TGTGCCAGTAGTTTCCTACGACAGGGATCACCCCTCCACTTT
J: TRBJ2-7; V: TRBV18; length: 15; D: TRBD1; size: NA; CDR3: CASSPRDRETYEQYF; DNA: TGTGCCAGCTCACCAAGGGACAGGGAAACCTACGAGCAGTACTTC
J: TRBJ2-1; V: TRBV7-3; length: 14; D: NA; size: few; CDR3: CASSKRPSNNEQFF; DNA: TGTGCCAGCAGCAAGCGGCCATCAAACAATGAGCAGTTCTTC
J: TRBJ1-2; V: TRBV5-6; length: 13; D: TRBD1; size: NA; CDR3: CASNIGQEYGYTF; DNA: TGTGCCAGCAACATAGGACAGGAGTATGGCTACACCTTC
J: TRBJ1-5; V: TRBV28; length: 14; D: NA; size: NA; CDR3: CAPVCVRSNQPQHF; DNA: TGTGCCCCCGTGTGTGTTCGTAGCAATCAGCCCCAGCATTTT
J: TRBJ1-2; V: TRBV2; length: 15; D: NA; size: NA; CDR3: CASRPEQGPGYGYTF; DNA: TGTGCCAGCAGGCCCGAACAGGGCCCTGGGTATGGCTACACCTTC